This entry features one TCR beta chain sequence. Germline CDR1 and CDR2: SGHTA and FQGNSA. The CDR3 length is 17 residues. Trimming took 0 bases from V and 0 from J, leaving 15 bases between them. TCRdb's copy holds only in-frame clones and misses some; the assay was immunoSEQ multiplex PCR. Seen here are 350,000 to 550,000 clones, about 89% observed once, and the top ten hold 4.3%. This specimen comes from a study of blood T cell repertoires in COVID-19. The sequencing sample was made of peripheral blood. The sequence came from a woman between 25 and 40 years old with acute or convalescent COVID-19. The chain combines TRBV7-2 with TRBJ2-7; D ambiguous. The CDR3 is CASSLASAGRLSYEQYF. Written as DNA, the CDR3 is TGTGCCAGCAGCTTAGCGAGCGCCGGTAGACTCTCCTACGAGCAGTACTTC.